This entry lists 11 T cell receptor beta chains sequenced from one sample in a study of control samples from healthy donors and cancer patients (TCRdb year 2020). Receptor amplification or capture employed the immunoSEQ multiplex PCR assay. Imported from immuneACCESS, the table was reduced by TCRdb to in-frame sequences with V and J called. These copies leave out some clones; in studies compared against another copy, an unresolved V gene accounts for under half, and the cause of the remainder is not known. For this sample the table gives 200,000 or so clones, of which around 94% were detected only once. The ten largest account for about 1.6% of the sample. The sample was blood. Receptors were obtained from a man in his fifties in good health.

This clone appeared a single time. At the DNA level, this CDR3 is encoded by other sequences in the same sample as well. The CDR3 bases are TGCGCCAGCAGCTTGGTCGTGACAGCGAACACCGGGGAGCTGTTTTTT. This codes for CASSLVVTANTGELFF. The chain combines TRBV5-1 with TRBJ2-2; possible D gene TRBD1, 5 bases. Trimming cost V 0 bases and J 0 bases, with 9 bases left between them. CDR1 is SGHRS, CDR2 YFSETQ, per germline. CDR3 size: 16 residues.

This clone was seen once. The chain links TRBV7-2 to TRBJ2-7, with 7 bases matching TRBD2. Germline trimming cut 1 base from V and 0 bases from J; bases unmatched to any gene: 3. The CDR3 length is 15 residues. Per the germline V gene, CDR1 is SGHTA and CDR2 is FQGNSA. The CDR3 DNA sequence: TGTGCCAGCAGCTTAGATGGGGGGGGCTCCTACGAGCAGTACTTC. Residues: CASSLDGGGSYEQYF. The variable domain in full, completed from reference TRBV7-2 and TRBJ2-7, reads GAGVSQSPSNKVTEKGKDVELRCDPISGHTALYWYRQSLGQGLEFLIYFQGNSAPDKSGLPSDRFSAERTGGSVSTLTIQRTQQEDSAVYLCASSLDGGGSYEQYFGPGTRLTVT.

DNA for the CDR3: TGCAGCGTTCCTGGAGGGAACACTGAAGCTTTCTTT. Encoded protein: CSVPGGNTEAFF. The chain recombines TRBV29-1 with TRBJ1-1; no definite D call. Trimming took 5 bases from V and 1 from J, leaving 8 bases between them. CDR1 and CDR2 (germline): SQVTM, ANQGSEA. The CDR3 loop spans 12 amino acids.

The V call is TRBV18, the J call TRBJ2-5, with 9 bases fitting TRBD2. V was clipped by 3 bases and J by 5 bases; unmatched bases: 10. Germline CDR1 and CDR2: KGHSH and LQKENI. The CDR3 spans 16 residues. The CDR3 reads CASSPLAGAPEETQYF. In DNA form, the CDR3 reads TGTGCCAGCTCACCGTTAGCGGGGGCCCCTGAGGAGACCCAGTACTTC.

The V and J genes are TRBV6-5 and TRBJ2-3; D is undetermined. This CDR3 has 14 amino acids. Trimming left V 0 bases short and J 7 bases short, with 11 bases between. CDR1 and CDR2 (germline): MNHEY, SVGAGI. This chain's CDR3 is CASSYSRMGNTQYF. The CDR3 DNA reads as TGTGCCAGCAGTTACTCGAGGATGGGTAATACGCAGTATTTT.

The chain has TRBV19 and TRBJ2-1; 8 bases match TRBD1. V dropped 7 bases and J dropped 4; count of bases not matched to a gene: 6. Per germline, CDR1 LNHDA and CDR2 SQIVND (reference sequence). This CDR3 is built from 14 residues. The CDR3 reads CASTAGTGYNEQFF. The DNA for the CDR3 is TGTGCCAGTACTGCCGGGACAGGATACAATGAGCAGTTCTTC. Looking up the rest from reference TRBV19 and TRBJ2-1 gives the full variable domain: DGGITQSPKYLFRKEGQNVTLSCEQNLNHDAMYWYRQDPGQGLRLIYYSQIVNDFQKGDIAEGYSVSREKKESFPLTVTSAQKNPTAFYLCASTAGTGYNEQFFGPGTRLTVL.

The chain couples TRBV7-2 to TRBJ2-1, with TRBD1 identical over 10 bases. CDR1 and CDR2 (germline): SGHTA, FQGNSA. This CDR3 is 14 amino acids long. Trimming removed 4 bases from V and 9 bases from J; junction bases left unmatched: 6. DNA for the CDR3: TGTGCCAGCAGCTCGGACAGGGGGTCGTTTGAGCAGTTCTTC. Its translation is CASSSDRGSFEQFF. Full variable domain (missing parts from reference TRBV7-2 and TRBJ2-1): GAGVSQSPSNKVTEKGKDVELRCDPISGHTALYWYRQSLGQGLEFLIYFQGNSAPDKSGLPSDRFSAERTGGSVSTLTIQRTQQEDSAVYLCASSSDRGSFEQFFGPGTRLTVL.

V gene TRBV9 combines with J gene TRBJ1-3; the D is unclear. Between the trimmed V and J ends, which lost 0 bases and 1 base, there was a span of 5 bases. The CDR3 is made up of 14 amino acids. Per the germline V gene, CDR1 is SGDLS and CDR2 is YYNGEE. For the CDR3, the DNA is TGTGCCAGCAGCGTAGGGGTATCTGGAAACACCATATATTTT. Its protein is CASSVGVSGNTIYF.

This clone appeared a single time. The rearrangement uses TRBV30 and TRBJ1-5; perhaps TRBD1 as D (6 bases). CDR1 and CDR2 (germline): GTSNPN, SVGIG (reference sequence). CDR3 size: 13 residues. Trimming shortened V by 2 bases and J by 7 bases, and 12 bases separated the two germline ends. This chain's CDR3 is CAWSSQGGQPQHF. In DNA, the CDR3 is TGTGCCTGGAGTTCACAGGGTGGCCAGCCCCAGCATTTT.

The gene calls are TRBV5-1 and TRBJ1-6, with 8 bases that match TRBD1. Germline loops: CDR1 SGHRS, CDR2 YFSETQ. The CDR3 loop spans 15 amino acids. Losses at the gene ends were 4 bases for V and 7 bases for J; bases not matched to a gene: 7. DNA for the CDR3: TGCGCCAGCAGCCGTGACAGGGGTGGGAATTCACCCCTCCACTTT. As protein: CASSRDRGGNSPLHF.

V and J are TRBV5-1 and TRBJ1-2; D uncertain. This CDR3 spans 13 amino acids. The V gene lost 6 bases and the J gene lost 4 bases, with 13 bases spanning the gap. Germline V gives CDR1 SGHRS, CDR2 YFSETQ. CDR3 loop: CASNPGSIYGYTF. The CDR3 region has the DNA TGCGCCAGCAATCCGGGGTCCATCTATGGCTACACCTTC.